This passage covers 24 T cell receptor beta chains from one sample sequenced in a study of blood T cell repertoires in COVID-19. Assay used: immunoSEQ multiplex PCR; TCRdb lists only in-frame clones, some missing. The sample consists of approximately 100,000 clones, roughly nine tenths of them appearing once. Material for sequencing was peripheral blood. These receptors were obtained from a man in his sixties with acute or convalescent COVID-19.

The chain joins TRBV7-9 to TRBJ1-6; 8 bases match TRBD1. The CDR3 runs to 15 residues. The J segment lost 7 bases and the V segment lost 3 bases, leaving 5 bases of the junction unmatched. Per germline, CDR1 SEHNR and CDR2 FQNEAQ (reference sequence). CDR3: CASSLDRVGNSPLHF. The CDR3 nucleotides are TGTGCCAGCAGCTTGGACAGGGTTGGGAATTCACCCCTCCACTTT.

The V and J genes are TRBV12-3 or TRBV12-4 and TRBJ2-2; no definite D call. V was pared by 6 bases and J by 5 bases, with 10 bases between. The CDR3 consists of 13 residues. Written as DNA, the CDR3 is TGTGCCAGCAGCCCCGTACTTACCGGGGAGCTGTTTTTT. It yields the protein CASSPVLTGELFF.

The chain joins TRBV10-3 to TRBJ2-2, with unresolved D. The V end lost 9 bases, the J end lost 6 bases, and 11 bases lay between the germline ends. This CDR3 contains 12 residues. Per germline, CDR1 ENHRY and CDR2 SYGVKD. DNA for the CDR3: TGTGCCATACGGCGGTTGGCCGGGGAGCTGTTTTTT. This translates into CAIRRLAGELFF.

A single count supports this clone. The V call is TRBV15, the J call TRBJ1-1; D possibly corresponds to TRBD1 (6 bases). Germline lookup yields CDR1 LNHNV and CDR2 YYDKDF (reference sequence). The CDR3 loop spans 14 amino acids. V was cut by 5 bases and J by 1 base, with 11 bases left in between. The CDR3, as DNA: TGTGCCACCAGCGTCGGACAGCCGAACACTGAAGCTTTCTTT. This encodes CATSVGQPNTEAFF.

The CDR3, as DNA: TGCGCCAGCAGTGAAAGGACAGGTGATGGCTACACCTTC. It yields the protein CASSERTGDGYTF. The chain uses TRBV10-2 and TRBJ1-2; 7 nucleotides match TRBD1. V lost 3 bases to trimming and J lost 6 bases; unmatched junction nucleotides: 4. Germline CDR1 reads WSHSY; CDR2 reads SAAADI. The CDR3 runs to 13 residues.

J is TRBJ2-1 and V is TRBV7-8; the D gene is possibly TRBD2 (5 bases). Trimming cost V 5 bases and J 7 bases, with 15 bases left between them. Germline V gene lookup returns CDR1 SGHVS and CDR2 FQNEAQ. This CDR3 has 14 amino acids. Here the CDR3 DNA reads TGTGCCAGCAGCCAGTTTGGGAGTAGTAATGAGCAGTTCTTC. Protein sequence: CASSQFGSSNEQFF.

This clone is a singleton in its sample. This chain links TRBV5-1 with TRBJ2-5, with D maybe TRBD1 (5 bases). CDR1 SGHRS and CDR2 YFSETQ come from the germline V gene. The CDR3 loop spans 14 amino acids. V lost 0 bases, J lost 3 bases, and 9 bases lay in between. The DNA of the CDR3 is TGCGCCAGCAGCTTGGGGGCAGGGAAAGAGACCCAGTACTTC. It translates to CASSLGAGKETQYF.

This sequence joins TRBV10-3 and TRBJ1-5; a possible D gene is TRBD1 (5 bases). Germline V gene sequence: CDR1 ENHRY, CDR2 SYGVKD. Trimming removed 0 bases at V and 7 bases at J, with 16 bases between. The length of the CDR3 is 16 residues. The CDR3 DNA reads TGTGCCATCAGTGAGTCCGGTTCGGCTCAGGGCCAGCCCCAGCATTTT. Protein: CAISESGSAQGQPQHF.

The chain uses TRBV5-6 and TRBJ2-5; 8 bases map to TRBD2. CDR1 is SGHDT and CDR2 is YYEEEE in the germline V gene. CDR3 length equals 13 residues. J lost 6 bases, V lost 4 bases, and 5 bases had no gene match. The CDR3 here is CASSPGTRKTQYF. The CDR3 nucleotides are TGTGCCAGCAGCCCCGGGACTAGGAAGACCCAGTACTTC.

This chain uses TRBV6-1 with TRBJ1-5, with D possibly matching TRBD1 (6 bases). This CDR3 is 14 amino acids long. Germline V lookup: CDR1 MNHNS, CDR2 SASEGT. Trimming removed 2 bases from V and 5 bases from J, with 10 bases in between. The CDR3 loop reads CASSERRGDQPQHF. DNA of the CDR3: TGTGCCAGCAGTGAACGCAGGGGCGATCAGCCCCAGCATTTT.

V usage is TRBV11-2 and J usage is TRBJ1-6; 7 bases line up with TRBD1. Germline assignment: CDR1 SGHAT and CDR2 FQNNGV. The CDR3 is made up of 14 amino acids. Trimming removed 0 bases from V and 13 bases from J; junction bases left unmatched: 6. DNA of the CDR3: TGTGCCAGCAGCTTAGACGACAGGGATGCGCCCCTCCACTTT. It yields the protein CASSLDDRDAPLHF.

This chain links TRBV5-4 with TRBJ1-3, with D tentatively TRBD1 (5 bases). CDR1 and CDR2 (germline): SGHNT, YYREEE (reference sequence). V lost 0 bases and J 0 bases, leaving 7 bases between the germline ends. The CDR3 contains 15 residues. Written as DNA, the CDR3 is TGTGCCAGCAGCTTGGACGGACACTCTGGAAACACCATATATTTT. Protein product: CASSLDGHSGNTIYF.

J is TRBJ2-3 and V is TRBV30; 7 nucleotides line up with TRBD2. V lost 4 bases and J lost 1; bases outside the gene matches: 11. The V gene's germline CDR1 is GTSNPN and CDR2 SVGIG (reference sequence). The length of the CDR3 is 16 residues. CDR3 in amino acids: CAWTGGASGGTDTQYF. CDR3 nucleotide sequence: TGTGCCTGGACTGGGGGAGCTAGCGGTGGCACAGATACGCAGTATTTT.

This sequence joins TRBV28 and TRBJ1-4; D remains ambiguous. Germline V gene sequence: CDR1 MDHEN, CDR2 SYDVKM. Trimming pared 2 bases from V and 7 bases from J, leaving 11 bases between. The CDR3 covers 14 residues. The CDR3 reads CASSLGGLSEKLFF. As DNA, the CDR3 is TGTGCCAGCAGTTTAGGAGGTTTAAGTGAAAAACTGTTTTTT.

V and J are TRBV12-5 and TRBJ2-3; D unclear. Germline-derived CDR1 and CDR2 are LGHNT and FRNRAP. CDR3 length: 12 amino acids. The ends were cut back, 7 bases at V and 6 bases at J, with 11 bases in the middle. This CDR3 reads CASAPQVDTQYF. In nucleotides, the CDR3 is TGTGCTAGTGCCCCTCAGGTGGATACGCAGTATTTT.

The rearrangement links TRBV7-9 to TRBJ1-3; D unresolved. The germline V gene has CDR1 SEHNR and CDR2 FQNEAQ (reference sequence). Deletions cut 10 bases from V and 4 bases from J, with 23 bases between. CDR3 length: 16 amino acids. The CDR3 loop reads CATEPHRGSVGNTIYF. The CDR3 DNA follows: TGTGCCACAGAGCCACACCGGGGTTCGGTGGGAAACACCATATATTTT.

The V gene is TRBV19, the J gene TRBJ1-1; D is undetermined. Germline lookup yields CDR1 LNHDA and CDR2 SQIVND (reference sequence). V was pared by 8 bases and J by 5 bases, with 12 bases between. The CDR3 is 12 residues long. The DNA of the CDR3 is TGTGCCAGTTCCGGGGTATTGACTGAAGCTTTCTTT. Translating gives CASSGVLTEAFF.

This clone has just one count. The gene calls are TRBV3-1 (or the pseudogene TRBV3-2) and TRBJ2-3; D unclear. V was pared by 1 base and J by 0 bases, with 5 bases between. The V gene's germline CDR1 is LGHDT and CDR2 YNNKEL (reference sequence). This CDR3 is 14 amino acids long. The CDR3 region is CASSQVSSTDTQYF. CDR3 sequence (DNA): TGTGCCAGCAGCCAAGTTAGTAGCACAGATACGCAGTATTTT.

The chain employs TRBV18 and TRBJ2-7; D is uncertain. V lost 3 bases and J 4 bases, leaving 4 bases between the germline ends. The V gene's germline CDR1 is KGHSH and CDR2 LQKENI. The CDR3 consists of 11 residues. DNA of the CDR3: TGTGCCAGCTCACCCCTGTACGAGCAGTACGTC. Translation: CASSPLYEQYV.

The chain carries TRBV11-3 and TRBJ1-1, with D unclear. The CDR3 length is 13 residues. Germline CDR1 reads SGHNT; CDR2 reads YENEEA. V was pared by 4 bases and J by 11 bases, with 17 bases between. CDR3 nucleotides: TGTGCCAGCAGCTCCTCTTTCGGGGTGAGTGCTTTCTTT. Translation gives CASSSSFGVSAFF.

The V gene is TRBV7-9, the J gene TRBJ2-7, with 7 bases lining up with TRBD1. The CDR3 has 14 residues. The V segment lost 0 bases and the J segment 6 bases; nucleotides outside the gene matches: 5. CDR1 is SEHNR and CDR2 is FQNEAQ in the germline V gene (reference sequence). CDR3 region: CASSLAGRGSEQYV. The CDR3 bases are TGTGCCAGCAGCTTAGCTGGCAGGGGGAGCGAGCAGTACGTC.

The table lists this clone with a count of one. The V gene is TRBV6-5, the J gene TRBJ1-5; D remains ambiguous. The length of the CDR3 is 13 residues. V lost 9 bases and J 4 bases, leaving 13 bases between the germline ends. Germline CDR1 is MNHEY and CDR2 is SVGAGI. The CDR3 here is CASNTRSNQPQHF. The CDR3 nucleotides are TGTGCCAGTAACACACGCTCGAATCAGCCCCAGCATTTT.

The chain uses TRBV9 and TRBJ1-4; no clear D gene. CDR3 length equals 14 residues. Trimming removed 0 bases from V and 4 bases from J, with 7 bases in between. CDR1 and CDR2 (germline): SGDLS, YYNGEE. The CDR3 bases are TGTGCCAGCAGCGTAGCAGGAAGTAATGAAAAACTGTTTTTT. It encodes CASSVAGSNEKLFF.

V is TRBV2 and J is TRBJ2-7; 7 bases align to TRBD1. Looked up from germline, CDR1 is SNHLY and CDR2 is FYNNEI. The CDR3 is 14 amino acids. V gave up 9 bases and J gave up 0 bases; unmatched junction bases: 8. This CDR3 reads CASHQRGLSYEQYF. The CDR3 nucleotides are TGTGCCAGTCATCAGAGGGGGCTCTCCTACGAGCAGTACTTC.